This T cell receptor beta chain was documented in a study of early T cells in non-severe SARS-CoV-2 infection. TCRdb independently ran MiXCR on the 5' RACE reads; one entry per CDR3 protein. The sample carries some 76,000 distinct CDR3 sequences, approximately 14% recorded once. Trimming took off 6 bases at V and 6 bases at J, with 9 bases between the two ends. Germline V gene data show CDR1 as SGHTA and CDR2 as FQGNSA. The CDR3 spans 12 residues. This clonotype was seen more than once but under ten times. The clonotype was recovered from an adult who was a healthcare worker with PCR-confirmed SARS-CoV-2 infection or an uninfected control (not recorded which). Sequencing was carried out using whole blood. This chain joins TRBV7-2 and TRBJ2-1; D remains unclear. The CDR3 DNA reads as TGTGCCAGCAGATACGACGTCAATGAGCAGTTCTTC. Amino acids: CASRYDVNEQFF. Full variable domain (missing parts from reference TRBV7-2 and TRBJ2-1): GAGVSQSPSNKVTEKGKDVELRCDPISGHTALYWYRQSLGQGLEFLIYFQGNSAPDKSGLPSDRFSAERTGGSVSTLTIQRTQQEDSAVYLCASRYDVNEQFFGPGTRLTVL.